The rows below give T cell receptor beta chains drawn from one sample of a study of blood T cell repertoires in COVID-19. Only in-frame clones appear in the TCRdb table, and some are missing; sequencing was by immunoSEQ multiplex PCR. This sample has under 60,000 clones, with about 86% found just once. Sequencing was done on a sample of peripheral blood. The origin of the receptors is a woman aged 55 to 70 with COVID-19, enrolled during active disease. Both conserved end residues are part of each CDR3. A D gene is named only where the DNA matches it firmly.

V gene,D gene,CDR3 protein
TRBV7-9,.,CASSLESYTEAFF
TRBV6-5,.,CASSYRTAYGYTF
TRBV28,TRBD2,CASSLIGLATYNEQFF
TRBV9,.,CASSVLANEQFF
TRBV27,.,CASRGGSGAGSTDTQYF
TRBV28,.,CASTRGLNTEAFF
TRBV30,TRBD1,CAWKNRGQNSPLHF
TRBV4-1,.,CASSQEESRVHTEAFF
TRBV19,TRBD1,CASSTFRDRENEQFF
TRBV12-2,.,CASRPLGKGASEAFF
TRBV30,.,CAPRGDSGSPLHF
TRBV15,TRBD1,CATSRDLTGGGEQYF
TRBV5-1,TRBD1,CASSLGQGSGTDTQYF
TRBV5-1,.,CASSFGTPEGEQYF
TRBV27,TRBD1,CASSPGQGYEQYF
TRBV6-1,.,CASAGGRSGNTIYF
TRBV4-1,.,CASRPTSTTETQYF
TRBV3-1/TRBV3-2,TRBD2,CASSQGGAGGPANEQFF
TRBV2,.,CASSEVGRRGYGYTF
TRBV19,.,CASSIDRNSNSPLHF